The T cell receptor (beta chain) described here comes from a study of blood T cells in healthy people across ages. It was with a sample-barcoded 5' primer and a J-beta primer mix that a second PCR of roughly 6 to 12 cycles was run. TCRdb itself ran the 5' RACE reads through MiXCR, one entry per CDR3 protein. The table has under 750,000 distinct CDR3 sequences, about 45% seen once. Per sample, at least 5 micrograms of total RNA were extracted. V lost 5 bases and J 2 bases, leaving 14 bases between the germline ends. The CDR3 contains 15 residues. This sequence was found in a man aged 80 or over in good health. This chain links TRBV12-3 or TRBV12-4 with TRBJ2-3; D possibly corresponds to TRBD1 (5 bases). Sequenced material: blood. The CDR3: CASSPSPTDTDTQYF. DNA for the CDR3: TGTGCCAGCAGTCCCAGCCCGACAGACACAGATACGCAGTATTTT.